This TCR beta chain was found in a study of T cell repertoires in cytomegalovirus infection. Turning to the study itself: The authors used CMV epitopes that were HLA-C-restricted (recently identified) and HLA-B-restricted (well studied). Study-wide points: Accumulated public TCR beta family frequency recognized individuals carrying CMV together with the relevant HLA. Dominating the ex vivo response were HLA-C-restricted CMV-specific TCR beta clonotypes.

V was trimmed by 1 base and J by 6 bases, leaving 19 bases between them. The CDR3 runs 16 residues. Looked up from germline, CDR1 is MNHNY and CDR2 is SVGAGI (reference sequence). TCRdb re-derived calls from the reads in MiXCR, one entry per CDR3 protein. The table has 640,000 or so distinct CDR3 sequences, roughly a third seen once. To note about this clonotype: What it binds is not known.

The chain recombines TRBV6-6 with TRBJ2-7; no definite D call. The specimen comprised cultured PBMCs, sampled from culture after CMV antigen stimulation. The source is a human donor in good health (CMV status not recorded). Some clones in this sample may be carry-over from other donors' samples. CDR3: CASSYCMRPQYCEQYF. In DNA, the CDR3 is TGTGCCAGCAGTTACTGCATGAGACCCCAGTATTGCGAGCAGTACTTC.